These 10 T cell receptor beta chains came from one sample sequenced in a study of cytomegalovirus exposure and HLA in healthy donors. The PCR employed 60 Vbeta primers together with 13 Jbeta primers. The method was immunoSEQ multiplex PCR; TCRdb's version includes in-frame clones alone and lacks a portion of them. The table has approximately 160,000 clones, about 80% seen once. The sequencing input was PBMCs. All receptors derive from a woman between 40 and 50 years old in good health and CMV-seronegative.

This clone was found once. This sequence joins TRBV7-3 and TRBJ2-1; 7 positions match TRBD2. Germline V gene lookup returns CDR1 SGHTA and CDR2 FQGTGA. This CDR3 is 15 amino acids long. Trimming at V came to 3 bases and at J to 1 base, leaving 3 bases not matched to a gene. This CDR3 is CASSLSGISYNEQFF. CDR3 DNA sequence: TGTGCCAGCAGCTTGAGCGGGATTTCCTACAATGAGCAGTTCTTC.

This chain uses TRBV5-1 with TRBJ2-7, with D maybe TRBD1 (6 bases). Germline loops: CDR1 SGHRS, CDR2 YFSETQ. The CDR3 extends over 13 amino acids. Trimming took 4 bases from V and 3 from J, leaving 11 bases between them. The CDR3 coding sequence is TGCGCCAGCAGCCGGGACACCATCTACGAGCAGTACTTC. Translation gives CASSRDTIYEQYF.

The V and J genes are TRBV28 and TRBJ2-2, with 7 bases that match TRBD1. Trimming took 5 bases from V and 6 from J; bases not matched to a gene: 9. The CDR3 runs to 15 residues. The germline V gene has CDR1 MDHEN and CDR2 SYDVKM. CDR3 DNA: TGTGCCAGCAGTCCCGTGACAGGGTTCGCCGGGGAGCTGTTTTTT. Protein product: CASSPVTGFAGELFF.

This clone was counted only a few times. The chain combines TRBV6-5 with TRBJ2-7; 9 bases are shared with TRBD2. CDR1 MNHEY and CDR2 SVGAGI come from the germline V gene. The CDR3 spans 15 residues. The trim removed 0 bases at V and 3 bases at J, leaving 3 bases unmatched. This CDR3 reads CASSYSSSGNYEQYF. The CDR3 DNA is TGTGCCAGCAGTTACTCGTCTAGCGGGAACTACGAGCAGTACTTC.

The genes are TRBV2 and TRBJ1-4; D gene uncertain. The V end was cut by 5 bases, the J end by 15 bases, with 16 bases between. The germline CDR1 and CDR2 sequences are SNHLY and FYNNEI. CDR3 length: 12 amino acids. Written as DNA, the CDR3 is TGTGCCAGCAGTTTTTTTTCGGACTCGGTGTTTTTT. It translates to CASSFFSDSVFF. The variable domain in full, with the rest retrieved from reference TRBV2 and TRBJ1-4, is EPEVTQTPSHQVTQMGQEVILRCVPISNHLYFYWYRQILGQKVEFLVSFYNNEISEKSEIFDDQFSVERPDGSNFTLKIRSTKLEDSAMYFCASSFFSDSVFFGSGTQLSVL.

This chain uses TRBV19 with TRBJ1-3, with D hard to call. Trimming removed 1 base at V and 8 bases at J, with 12 bases between. In germline, CDR1 is LNHDA, CDR2 SQIVND (reference sequence). The CDR3 is 14 amino acids. CDR3 amino acids: CASSIGRLADTIYF. CDR3 nucleotide sequence: TGTGCCAGTAGTATAGGGAGGCTAGCGGACACCATATATTTT.

V is TRBV9 and J is TRBJ1-4; no firm D call. V was pared by 7 bases and J by 0 bases, with 13 bases between. Germline lookup yields CDR1 SGDLS and CDR2 YYNGEE. The CDR3 covers 15 residues. CDR3 residues: CASGPGITTNEKLFF. CDR3 coding DNA: TGTGCCAGCGGTCCAGGCATAACAACTAATGAAAAACTGTTTTTT.

The chain has TRBV30 and TRBJ1-1, with D uncertain. The CDR3 extends over 14 amino acids. V lost 1 base to trimming and J lost 1 base, with 10 bases between them. CDR1 GTSNPN and CDR2 SVGIG come from the germline V gene (reference sequence). The CDR3 sequence is CAWSEVGPNTEAFF. DNA of the CDR3: TGTGCCTGGAGTGAAGTGGGCCCGAACACTGAAGCTTTCTTT.

Remarks on this clone: Other DNA sequences of this sample code for an identical CDR3. The V gene is TRBV28, the J gene TRBJ2-7, with a possible D match to TRBD1 (6 bases). The CDR3 covers 13 residues. Trimming stripped 3 bases from V and 4 bases from J, with 10 bases between. CDR1 and CDR2 from the germline V gene are MDHEN and SYDVKM. CDR3 sequence reads: CASSLGTFYEQYF. In DNA form, the CDR3 reads TGTGCCAGCAGTTTGGGGACATTTTACGAGCAGTACTTC.

The chain joins TRBV28 to TRBJ2-7; the match to TRBD1 covers 9 bases. The CDR3 has 15 residues. Germline CDR1 MDHEN, CDR2 SYDVKM. The ends lost 4 bases at V and 7 bases at J; junction bases unmatched: 11. The CDR3 loop reads CASSSIRQGVGEQYF. In DNA form, the CDR3 reads TGTGCCAGCAGTTCCATAAGACAGGGGGTGGGGGAGCAGTACTTC.